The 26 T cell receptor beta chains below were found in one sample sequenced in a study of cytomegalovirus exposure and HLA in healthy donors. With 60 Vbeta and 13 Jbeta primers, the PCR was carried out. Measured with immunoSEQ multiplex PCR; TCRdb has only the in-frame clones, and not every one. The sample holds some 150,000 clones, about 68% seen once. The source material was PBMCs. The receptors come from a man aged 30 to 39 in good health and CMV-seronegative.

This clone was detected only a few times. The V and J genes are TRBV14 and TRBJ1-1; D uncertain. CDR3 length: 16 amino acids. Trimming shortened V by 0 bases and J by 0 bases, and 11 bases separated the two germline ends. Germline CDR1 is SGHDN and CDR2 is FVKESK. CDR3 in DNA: TGTGCCAGCAGCCAAGATTTGGGCAGGATGAACACTGAAGCTTTCTTT. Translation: CASSQDLGRMNTEAFF.

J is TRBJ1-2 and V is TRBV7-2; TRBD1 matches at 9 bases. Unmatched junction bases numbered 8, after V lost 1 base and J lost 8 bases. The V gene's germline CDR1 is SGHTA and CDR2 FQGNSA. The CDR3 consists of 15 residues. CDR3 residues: CASSLVGTGSRGYTF. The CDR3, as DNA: TGTGCCAGCAGCTTAGTGGGGACAGGGTCTAGGGGCTACACCTTC. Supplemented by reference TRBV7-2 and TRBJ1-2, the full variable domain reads GAGVSQSPSNKVTEKGKDVELRCDPISGHTALYWYRQSLGQGLEFLIYFQGNSAPDKSGLPSDRFSAERTGGSVSTLTIQRTQQEDSAVYLCASSLVGTGSRGYTFGSGTRLTVV.

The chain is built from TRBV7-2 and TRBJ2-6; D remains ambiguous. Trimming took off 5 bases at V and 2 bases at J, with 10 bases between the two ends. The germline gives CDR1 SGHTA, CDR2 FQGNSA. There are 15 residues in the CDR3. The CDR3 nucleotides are TGTGCCAGCAGCAGTATTTTAGCTGGGGCCAACGTCCTGACTTTC. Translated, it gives CASSSILAGANVLTF.

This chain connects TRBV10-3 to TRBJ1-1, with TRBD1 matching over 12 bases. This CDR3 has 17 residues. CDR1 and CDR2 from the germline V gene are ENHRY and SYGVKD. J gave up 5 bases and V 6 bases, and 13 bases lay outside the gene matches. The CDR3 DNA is TGTGCCATCAGGGGGACAGGGGGCGCTGGGGGAGAAACTGAAGCTTTCTTT. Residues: CAIRGTGGAGGETEAFF.

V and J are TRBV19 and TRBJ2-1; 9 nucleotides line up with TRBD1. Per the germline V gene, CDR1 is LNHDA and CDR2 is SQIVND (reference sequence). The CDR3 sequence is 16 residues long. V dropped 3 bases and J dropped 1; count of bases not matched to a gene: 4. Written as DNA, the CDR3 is TGTGCCAGTAGTATCGTCGGACAGGGGTCCTACAATGAGCAGTTCTTC. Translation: CASSIVGQGSYNEQFF.

The CDR3 protein is CAISVGLAGEAEQFF. CDR3 coding DNA: TGTGCCATCAGTGTGGGACTAGCGGGGGAGGCTGAGCAGTTCTTC. The chain uses TRBV10-3 and TRBJ2-1; 14 nucleotides match TRBD2. The CDR3 has 15 residues. Germline V gene data show CDR1 as ENHRY and CDR2 as SYGVKD. The J segment lost 9 bases and the V segment lost 4 bases, leaving 5 bases of the junction unmatched.

DNA of the CDR3: TGTGCCAGCAGAGAGGGGACAAACCCCAATCAGCCCCAGCATTTT. Protein: CASREGTNPNQPQHF. The chain uses TRBV19 and TRBJ1-5; D is perhaps TRBD1 (6 bases). CDR1 is LNHDA and CDR2 is SQIVND in the germline V gene (reference sequence). Trimming removed 9 bases at V and 3 bases at J, with 18 bases between. The CDR3 runs 15 residues.

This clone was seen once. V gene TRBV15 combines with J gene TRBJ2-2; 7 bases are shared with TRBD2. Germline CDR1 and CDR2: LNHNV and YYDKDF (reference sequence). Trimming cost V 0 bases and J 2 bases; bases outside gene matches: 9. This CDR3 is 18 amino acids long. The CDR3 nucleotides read TGTGCCACCAGCAGAGATCAAGGGGCTAGCGGAAACACCGGGGAGCTGTTTTTT. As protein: CATSRDQGASGNTGELFF.

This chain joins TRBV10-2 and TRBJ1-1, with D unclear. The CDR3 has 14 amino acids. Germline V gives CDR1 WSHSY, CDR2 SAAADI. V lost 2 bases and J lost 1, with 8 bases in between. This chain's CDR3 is CASSEERANTEAFF. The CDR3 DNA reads TGCGCCAGCAGTGAGGAGAGGGCGAACACTGAAGCTTTCTTT.

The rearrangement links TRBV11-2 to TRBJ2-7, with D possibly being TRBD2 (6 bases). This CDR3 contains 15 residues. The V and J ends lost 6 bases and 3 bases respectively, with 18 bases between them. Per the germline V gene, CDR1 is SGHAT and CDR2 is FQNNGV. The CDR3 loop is CASSYGSGTRYEQYF. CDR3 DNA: TGTGCCAGCAGTTATGGGTCCGGGACTCGCTACGAGCAGTACTTC.

CDR3 loop: CASQQANSNQPQHF. As DNA, the CDR3 is TGTGCCAGCCAACAGGCCAACAGCAATCAGCCCCAGCATTTT. V is TRBV2 and J is TRBJ1-5; possible D gene TRBD1, 5 bases. Germline V lookup: CDR1 SNHLY, CDR2 FYNNEI. Trimming took off 8 bases at V and 1 base at J, with 12 bases between the two ends. The CDR3 is 14 amino acids.

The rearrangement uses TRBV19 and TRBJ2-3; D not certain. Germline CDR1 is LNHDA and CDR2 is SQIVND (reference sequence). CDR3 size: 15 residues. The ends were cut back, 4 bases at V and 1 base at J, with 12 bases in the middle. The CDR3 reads CASSRKSRGTDTQYF. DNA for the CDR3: TGTGCCAGTAGTAGGAAGAGCCGGGGCACAGATACGCAGTATTTT.

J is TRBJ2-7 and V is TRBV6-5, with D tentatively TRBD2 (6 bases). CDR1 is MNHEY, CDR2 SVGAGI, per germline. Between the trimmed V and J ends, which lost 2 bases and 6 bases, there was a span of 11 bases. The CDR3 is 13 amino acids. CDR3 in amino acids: CASSYVHGGEQYF. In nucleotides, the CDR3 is TGTGCCAGCAGTTACGTCCACGGGGGCGAGCAGTACTTC.

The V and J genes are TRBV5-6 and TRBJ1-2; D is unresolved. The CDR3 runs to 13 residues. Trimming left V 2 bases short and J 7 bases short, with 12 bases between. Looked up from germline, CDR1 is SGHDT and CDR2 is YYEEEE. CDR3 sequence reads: CASSFGVTGGYTF. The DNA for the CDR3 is TGTGCCAGCAGCTTCGGTGTAACGGGTGGCTACACCTTC.

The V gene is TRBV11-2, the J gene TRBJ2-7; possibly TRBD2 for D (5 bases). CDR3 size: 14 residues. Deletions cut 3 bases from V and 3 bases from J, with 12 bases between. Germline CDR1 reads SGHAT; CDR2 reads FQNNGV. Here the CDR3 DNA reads TGTGCCAGCAGCTTCGGGGAGCGAAGCTACGAGCAGTACTTC. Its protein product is CASSFGERSYEQYF. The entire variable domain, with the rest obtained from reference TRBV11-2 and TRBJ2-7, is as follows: EAGVAQSPRYKIIEKRQSVAFWCNPISGHATLYWYQQILGQGPKLLIQFQNNGVVDDSQLPKDRFSAERLKGVDSTLKIQPAKLEDSAVYLCASSFGERSYEQYFGPGTRLTVT.

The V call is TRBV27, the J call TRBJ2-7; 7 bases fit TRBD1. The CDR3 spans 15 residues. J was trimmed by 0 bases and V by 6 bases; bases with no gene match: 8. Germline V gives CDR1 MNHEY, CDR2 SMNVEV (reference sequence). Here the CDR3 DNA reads TGTGCCAGCAGCCCCGAACAGGGGACCTCCTACGAGCAGTACTTC. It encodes CASSPEQGTSYEQYF.

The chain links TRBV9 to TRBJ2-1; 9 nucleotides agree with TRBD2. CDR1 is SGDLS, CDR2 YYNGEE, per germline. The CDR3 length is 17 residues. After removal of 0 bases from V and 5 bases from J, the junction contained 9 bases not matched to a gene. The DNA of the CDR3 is TGTGCCAGCAGCGTAGGCTTTGGCGGGGGGGCCCACAATGAGCAGTTCTTC. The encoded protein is CASSVGFGGGAHNEQFF.

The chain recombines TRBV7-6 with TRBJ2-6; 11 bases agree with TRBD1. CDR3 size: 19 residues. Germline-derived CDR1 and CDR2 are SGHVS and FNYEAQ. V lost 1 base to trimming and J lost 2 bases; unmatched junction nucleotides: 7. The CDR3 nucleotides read TGTGCCAGCAGCTTAGAGAAAGGACAGGGGGCAACTGGGGCCAACGTCCTGACTTTC. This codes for CASSLEKGQGATGANVLTF.

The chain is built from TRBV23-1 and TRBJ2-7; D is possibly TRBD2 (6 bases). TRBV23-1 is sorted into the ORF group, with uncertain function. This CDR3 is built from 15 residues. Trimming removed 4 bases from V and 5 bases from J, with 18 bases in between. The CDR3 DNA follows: TGCGCCAGCAGTCCACAAGGGCCCCTAGCGAACGAGCAGTACTTC. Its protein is CASSPQGPLANEQYF.

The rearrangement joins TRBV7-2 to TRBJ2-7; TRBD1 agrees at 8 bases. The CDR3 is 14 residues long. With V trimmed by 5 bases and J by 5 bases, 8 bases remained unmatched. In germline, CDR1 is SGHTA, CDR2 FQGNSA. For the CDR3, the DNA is TGTGCCAGCAGCCAAGGACAGGGATGGGACGAGCAGTACTTC. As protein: CASSQGQGWDEQYF. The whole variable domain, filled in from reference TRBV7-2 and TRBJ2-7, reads GAGVSQSPSNKVTEKGKDVELRCDPISGHTALYWYRQSLGQGLEFLIYFQGNSAPDKSGLPSDRFSAERTGGSVSTLTIQRTQQEDSAVYLCASSQGQGWDEQYFGPGTRLTVT.

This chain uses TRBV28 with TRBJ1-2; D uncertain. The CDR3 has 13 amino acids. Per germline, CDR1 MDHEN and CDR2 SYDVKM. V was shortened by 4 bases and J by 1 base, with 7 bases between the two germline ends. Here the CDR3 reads CASSYGSNYGYTF. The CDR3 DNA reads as TGTGCCAGCAGTTATGGCAGTAACTATGGCTACACCTTC.

The CDR3 nucleotides read TGTGCCAGCAGTTCAACCGGGACTTCTCTCTACGAGCAGTACTTC. It is translated as CASSSTGTSLYEQYF. The chain carries TRBV27 and TRBJ2-7, with D possibly TRBD2 on 6 matching bases. V lost 4 bases and J 3 bases, leaving 16 bases between the germline ends. This CDR3 comprises 15 residues. The germline V gene has CDR1 MNHEY and CDR2 SMNVEV (reference sequence).

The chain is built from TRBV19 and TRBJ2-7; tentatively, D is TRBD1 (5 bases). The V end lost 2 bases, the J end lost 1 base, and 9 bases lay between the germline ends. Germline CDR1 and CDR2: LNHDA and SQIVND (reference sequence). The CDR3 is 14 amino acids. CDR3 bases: TGTGCCAGTAGTATAAGGGCAGGGTCCTACGAGCAGTACTTC. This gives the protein CASSIRAGSYEQYF.

CDR3 DNA: TGTGCCAGCAGTTACTCGTCCCAGGGGAACTATGGCTACACCTTC. Its protein product is CASSYSSQGNYGYTF. The chain recombines TRBV6-5 with TRBJ1-2; the D gene is possibly TRBD1 (6 bases). Germline V gene data show CDR1 as MNHEY and CDR2 as SVGAGI. The ends were cut back, 0 bases at V and 2 bases at J, with 10 bases in the middle. The CDR3 contains 15 residues.

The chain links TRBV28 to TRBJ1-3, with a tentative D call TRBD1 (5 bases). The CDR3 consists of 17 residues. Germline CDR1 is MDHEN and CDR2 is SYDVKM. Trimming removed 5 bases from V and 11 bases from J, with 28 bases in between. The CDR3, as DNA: TGTGCCAGCAGTACGACAGCTACAGGCCCGTCGCTTGGAGCCATATATTTT. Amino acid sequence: CASSTTATGPSLGAIYF.

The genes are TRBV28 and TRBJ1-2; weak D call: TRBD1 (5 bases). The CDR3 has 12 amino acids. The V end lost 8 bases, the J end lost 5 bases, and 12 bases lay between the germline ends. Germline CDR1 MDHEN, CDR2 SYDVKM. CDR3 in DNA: TGTGCCAGCCATACTACAGGTTATGGCTACACCTTC. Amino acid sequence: CASHTTGYGYTF.